The 5 T cell receptor beta chains below were found in one sample sequenced in a study of identical twins. TCRdb fed the 5' RACE reads into MiXCR, producing one record per CDR3 protein. The table lists fewer than 900,000 distinct CDR3 sequences, 21% of them singletons. These same data were also listed under a study on T cells expressing NK-cell markers.

The sample taken for sequencing was PBMCs. These receptors were obtained from a woman aged 18-29 years in good health.

This clonotype occurred a few times. This chain uses TRBV20-1 with TRBJ1-4, with a possible D match to TRBD1 (6 bases). The CDR3 runs to 14 residues. The V end lost 2 bases, the J end lost 6 bases, and 13 bases lay between the germline ends. Germline CDR1 and CDR2: DFQATT and SNEGSKA (reference sequence). DNA of the CDR3: TGCAGTGCTAGATCCAAGGGGGTCGATGAAAAACTGTTTTTT. It specifies CSARSKGVDEKLFF.

Notes on this clonotype: Since a much larger clone is just one base distant, this may be a read error. The chain has TRBV7-9 and TRBJ2-5, with 9 positions matching TRBD2. The CDR3 length is 14 residues. The J segment lost 3 bases and the V segment lost 1 base, leaving 0 bases of the junction unmatched. Germline CDR1 and CDR2: SEHNR and FQNEAQ (reference sequence). CDR3 sequence (DNA): TGTGCCAGCAGCTTAGGGACTAGCGAAGAGACCCAGTACTTC. Amino acids: CASSLGTSEETQYF. Filled out from reference TRBV7-9 and TRBJ2-5, the complete variable domain reads DTGVSQNPRHKITKRGQNVTFRCDPISEHNRLYWYRQTLGQGPEFLTYFQNEAQLEKSRLLSDRFSAERPKGSFSTLEIQRTEQGDSAMYLCASSLGTSEETQYFGPGTRLLVL.

This chain joins TRBV5-6 and TRBJ2-7; TRBD1 or TRBD2 may be the D gene (5 bases each). The ends were cut back, 4 bases at V and 0 bases at J, with 14 bases in the middle. CDR3 size: 15 residues. Germline V gene lookup returns CDR1 SGHDT and CDR2 YYEEEE. In DNA form, the CDR3 reads TGTGCCAGCAGCCGCATGAGGGGCAGCTCCTACGAGCAGTACTTC. Its translation is CASSRMRGSSYEQYF.

The V and J genes are TRBV12-2 and TRBJ2-3; the table's D call, TRBD2, has no DNA check behind it. TRBV12-2 is given as a pseudogene. The CDR3 has 17 amino acids. CDR3 coding DNA: TGTGCAAGTCGCTTGTGGGTCTCTAGCGGGGCCACAGATACGCAGTATTTT. Translation: CASRLWVSSGATDTQYF.

V and J are TRBV4-2 and TRBJ2-1; 11 nucleotides agree with TRBD2. Per the germline V gene, CDR1 is LGHNA and CDR2 is YNFKEQ. V shed 5 bases and J 6 bases; nucleotides not matched to a gene: 3. The CDR3 length is 14 residues. CDR3 sequence reads: CASSASGGLNEQFF. CDR3 DNA: TGTGCCAGCAGCGCTAGCGGGGGGCTCAATGAGCAGTTCTTC.